A selection of T cell receptor beta chains follows, all from one sample in a study of technical replicates of blood from a few donors. TCRdb keeps only in-frame clones here, not all; method: immunoSEQ multiplex PCR. The sample holds 75,000 to 95,000 clones, roughly 96% seen once. Sequencing was carried out using T cells isolated from PBMCs. The receptors were gathered from a human donor in good health. The CDR3 runs from the conserved cysteine through the conserved F or W. The order of the fields is D gene, clone size, V gene, J gene, CDR3 DNA, CDR3 protein. D genes are given only for firm matches. Clone size, where shown, is once, few, many, or a class for clones that have expanded.

d_gene: TRBD1; abundance: -; v_gene: TRBV6-5; j_gene: TRBJ2-7; CDR3nt: TGTGCCAGCAGTTACTCGGCGACAGGGTACGAGCAGTACTTC; CDR3aa: CASSYSATGYEQYF
d_gene: -; abundance: -; v_gene: TRBV7-2; j_gene: TRBJ1-1; CDR3nt: TGTGCCAGCAGCCCTATAAGTGGACTGTGGAACACTGAAGCTTTCTTT; CDR3aa: CASSPISGLWNTEAFF
d_gene: -; abundance: -; v_gene: TRBV7-2; j_gene: TRBJ2-1; CDR3nt: TGTGCCAGCAGCCGGTACAATGAGCAGTTCTTC; CDR3aa: CASSRYNEQFF
d_gene: -; abundance: once; v_gene: TRBV19; j_gene: TRBJ1-6; CDR3nt: TGTGCCAGTAGTATGGCGGATTCACCCCTCCACTTT; CDR3aa: CASSMADSPLHF
d_gene: -; abundance: -; v_gene: TRBV6-5; j_gene: TRBJ2-7; CDR3nt: TGTGCCAGCAGTTACTCTACAGGGCCGAGGGAGCAGTACTTC; CDR3aa: CASSYSTGPREQYF
d_gene: -; abundance: few; v_gene: TRBV28; j_gene: TRBJ2-7; CDR3nt: TGTGCCAGCAGTCCAGCCTCCTCCACAGGGAAGGGGTACTACGAGCAGTACTTC; CDR3aa: CASSPASSTGKGYYEQYF
d_gene: -; abundance: once; v_gene: TRBV28; j_gene: TRBJ1-2; CDR3nt: TGTGCCAGCAGTTTTCACGAGTATGGCTACACCTTC; CDR3aa: CASSFHEYGYTF
d_gene: TRBD1; abundance: once; v_gene: TRBV6-1; j_gene: TRBJ2-2; CDR3nt: TGTGCCATCAAGGGACAGGCCAACACCGGGGAGCTGTTTTTT; CDR3aa: CAIKGQANTGELFF
d_gene: TRBD1; abundance: -; v_gene: TRBV19; j_gene: TRBJ1-1; CDR3nt: TGTGCCAGTAGTATGGAATCACAGGGGGCAAGTGAAGCTTTCTTT; CDR3aa: CASSMESQGASEAFF
d_gene: TRBD2; abundance: -; v_gene: TRBV19; j_gene: TRBJ2-1; CDR3nt: TGTGCCAGTAGTATACCCCCTAGCGGGAGTGTCAATGAGCAGTTCTTC; CDR3aa: CASSIPPSGSVNEQFF
d_gene: -; abundance: -; v_gene: TRBV5-6; j_gene: TRBJ2-7; CDR3nt: TGTGCCAGCACAAGGATTAGGGAGGACTACGAGCAGTACTTC; CDR3aa: CASTRIREDYEQYF
d_gene: -; abundance: -; v_gene: TRBV9; j_gene: TRBJ1-2; CDR3nt: TGTGCCAGCAGCGTAGCAGGCAGGGACTATGGCTACACCTTC; CDR3aa: CASSVAGRDYGYTF
d_gene: TRBD2; abundance: -; v_gene: TRBV6-5; j_gene: TRBJ2-7; CDR3nt: TGTGCCAGCAGTTACTTACTAGCGGGAGGCGAGCAGTACTTC; CDR3aa: CASSYLLAGGEQYF
d_gene: -; abundance: -; v_gene: TRBV6-5; j_gene: TRBJ1-2; CDR3nt: TGTGCCAGCAGTTTTGTCCTGACAGACAGCTACACCTTC; CDR3aa: CASSFVLTDSYTF
d_gene: -; abundance: -; v_gene: TRBV10-1; j_gene: TRBJ2-7; CDR3nt: TGCGCCAGCAGTGATGGCGGCGGAGCCTACGAGCAGTACTTC; CDR3aa: CASSDGGGAYEQYF